Listed below are T cell receptor beta chains from one sample, sequenced in a study of T cell repertoires and HLA-DP antigens. Libraries were prepared by immunoSEQ multiplex PCR; TCRdb keeps only in-frame clonotypes and omits some of them. The top ten clones hold less than 0.35% of a sample with some 110,000 clones, over 90% of them seen once. No antigen has been identified for these receptors. Input material: CD4+ T cells from PBMCs. Every receptor here comes from a woman under 30 in good health and CMV-seronegative. The CDR3 runs from the conserved cysteine through the conserved F or W. The D gene is left open where the match is weak. Rows give clone size only sometimes, using once, few, many, or a class for an expanded clone.

d_call: TRBD2; j_call: TRBJ2-3; v_call: TRBV18; clone_size: NA; cdr3_aa: CASSQGPGGRTDTQYF; cdr3_nt: TGTGCCAGCTCCCAGGGGCCGGGGGGGCGGACAGATACGCAGTATTTT
d_call: NA; j_call: TRBJ2-5; v_call: TRBV5-8; clone_size: NA; cdr3_aa: CASSFAPETQYF; cdr3_nt: TGTGCCAGCAGCTTCGCACCAGAGACCCAGTACTTC
d_call: TRBD1; j_call: TRBJ2-2; v_call: TRBV28; clone_size: NA; cdr3_aa: CASSQGTGNAGELFF; cdr3_nt: TGTGCCAGCAGTCAGGGGACAGGGAATGCCGGGGAGCTGTTTTTT
d_call: TRBD1; j_call: TRBJ2-2; v_call: TRBV19; clone_size: NA; cdr3_aa: CASSINRGYTGELFF; cdr3_nt: TGTGCCAGTAGTATAAACAGGGGGTACACCGGGGAGCTGTTTTTT
d_call: NA; j_call: TRBJ2-1; v_call: TRBV28; clone_size: NA; cdr3_aa: CASSLSPPNSYNEQFF; cdr3_nt: TGTGCCAGCAGTTTATCTCCTCCCAACTCCTACAATGAGCAGTTCTTC
d_call: NA; j_call: TRBJ2-7; v_call: TRBV6-6; clone_size: NA; cdr3_aa: CASSTPNAGVPYEQYF; cdr3_nt: TGTGCCAGCAGTACCCCTAATGCAGGGGTTCCCTACGAGCAGTACTTC
d_call: TRBD1; j_call: TRBJ1-2; v_call: TRBV6-1; clone_size: NA; cdr3_aa: CASRRTGTSSGYTF; cdr3_nt: TGTGCCAGCCGACGGACAGGGACGTCCTCTGGCTACACCTTC
d_call: NA; j_call: TRBJ1-4; v_call: TRBV30; clone_size: once; cdr3_aa: CAWTPTGTTNEKLFF; cdr3_nt: TGTGCCTGGACCCCCACCGGTACAACTAATGAAAAACTGTTTTTT
d_call: NA; j_call: TRBJ1-4; v_call: TRBV4-2; clone_size: NA; cdr3_aa: CASSQDGAGLNEKLFF; cdr3_nt: TGTGCCAGCAGCCAAGATGGGGCAGGCCTTAATGAAAAACTGTTTTTT
d_call: NA; j_call: TRBJ1-6; v_call: TRBV27; clone_size: few; cdr3_aa: CASSLSYDSPLHF; cdr3_nt: TGTGCCAGCAGTTTATCTTACGATTCACCCCTCCACTTT
d_call: NA; j_call: TRBJ1-5; v_call: TRBV27; clone_size: NA; cdr3_aa: CASSLYRQANQPQHF; cdr3_nt: TGTGCCAGCAGTTTATATCGACAGGCAAATCAGCCCCAGCATTTT
d_call: NA; j_call: TRBJ2-4; v_call: TRBV19; clone_size: NA; cdr3_aa: CASSIEGAQAKNIQYF; cdr3_nt: TGTGCCAGTAGTATAGAAGGGGCTCAGGCCAAAAACATTCAGTACTTC
d_call: TRBD1; j_call: TRBJ1-5; v_call: TRBV2; clone_size: NA; cdr3_aa: CASTTGNQPQHF; cdr3_nt: TGTGCCAGCACGACAGGGAATCAGCCCCAGCATTTT
d_call: NA; j_call: TRBJ2-1; v_call: TRBV5-1; clone_size: NA; cdr3_aa: CASSYQRGNEQFF; cdr3_nt: TGCGCCAGCAGCTATCAAAGGGGCAATGAGCAGTTCTTC
d_call: NA; j_call: TRBJ1-1; v_call: TRBV6-5; clone_size: once; cdr3_aa: CASSYSGWTEAFF; cdr3_nt: TGTGCCAGCAGTTACTCGGGGTGGACTGAAGCTTTCTTT
d_call: NA; j_call: TRBJ2-2; v_call: TRBV19; clone_size: NA; cdr3_aa: CASSIETGELFF; cdr3_nt: TGTGCCAGTAGTATAGAGACCGGGGAGCTGTTTTTT
d_call: TRBD2; j_call: TRBJ2-3; v_call: TRBV27; clone_size: once; cdr3_aa: CASSLSLAGHQLGTDTQYF; cdr3_nt: TGTGCCAGCAGTTTAAGTCTAGCGGGGCATCAACTGGGCACAGATACGCAGTATTTT
d_call: NA; j_call: TRBJ2-6; v_call: TRBV19; clone_size: NA; cdr3_aa: CANSVWDRGLASGANVLTF; cdr3_nt: TGTGCCAATAGTGTCTGGGACAGGGGACTAGCCTCTGGGGCCAACGTCCTGACTTTC
d_call: NA; j_call: TRBJ2-2; v_call: TRBV4-1; clone_size: NA; cdr3_aa: CASSLSLGTGELFF; cdr3_nt: TGCGCCAGCAGTCTGTCTTTAGGCACCGGGGAGCTGTTTTTT
d_call: TRBD2; j_call: TRBJ2-1; v_call: TRBV13; clone_size: NA; cdr3_aa: CASRRTSGGLSSYNEQFF; cdr3_nt: TGTGCCAGCAGGCGCACTAGCGGGGGCCTTAGCTCCTACAATGAGCAGTTCTTC
d_call: NA; j_call: TRBJ2-3; v_call: TRBV20-1; clone_size: few; cdr3_aa: CSARRADTQYF; cdr3_nt: TGCAGTGCTCGAAGGGCAGATACGCAGTATTTT
d_call: NA; j_call: TRBJ2-2; v_call: TRBV9; clone_size: NA; cdr3_aa: CASSVHGWGTGELFF; cdr3_nt: TGTGCCAGCAGCGTACATGGGTGGGGGACCGGGGAGCTGTTTTTT
d_call: NA; j_call: TRBJ1-1; v_call: TRBV7-2; clone_size: NA; cdr3_aa: CASSHGDTEAFF; cdr3_nt: TGTGCCAGCAGCCACGGGGACACTGAAGCTTTCTTT
d_call: TRBD1; j_call: TRBJ2-5; v_call: TRBV28; clone_size: NA; cdr3_aa: CASSSHPGQGRPETQYF; cdr3_nt: TGTGCCAGCAGTTCCCATCCGGGACAGGGGAGGCCAGAGACCCAGTACTTC
d_call: NA; j_call: TRBJ1-6; v_call: TRBV19; clone_size: NA; cdr3_aa: CASSILRTWGNSPLHF; cdr3_nt: TGTGCCAGTAGTATCCTCCGGACGTGGGGCAATTCACCCCTCCACTTT
d_call: NA; j_call: TRBJ2-6; v_call: TRBV29-1; clone_size: NA; cdr3_aa: CSAKGGLGANVLTF; cdr3_nt: TGCAGCGCCAAGGGGGGGCTTGGGGCCAACGTCCTGACTTTC
d_call: NA; j_call: TRBJ1-1; v_call: TRBV30; clone_size: NA; cdr3_aa: CAWSVRGRARAEAFF; cdr3_nt: TGTGCCTGGAGTGTACGGGGCCGAGCCAGGGCTGAAGCTTTCTTT
d_call: TRBD1; j_call: TRBJ2-1; v_call: TRBV15; clone_size: NA; cdr3_aa: CATSRDYTGGLDEQFF; cdr3_nt: TGTGCCACCAGCAGAGACTATACAGGGGGCCTGGATGAGCAGTTCTTC
d_call: TRBD2; j_call: TRBJ2-5; v_call: TRBV11-1; clone_size: NA; cdr3_aa: CASSLLAGGEETQYF; cdr3_nt: TGTGCCAGCAGCTTACTAGCGGGAGGGGAAGAGACCCAGTACTTC
d_call: TRBD1; j_call: TRBJ1-5; v_call: TRBV18; clone_size: once; cdr3_aa: CASSPPSQGGNQPQHF; cdr3_nt: TGTGCCAGCTCACCACCTTCGCAGGGGGGCAATCAGCCCCAGCATTTT
d_call: NA; j_call: TRBJ2-7; v_call: TRBV29-1; clone_size: NA; cdr3_aa: CSGQGSYEQYF; cdr3_nt: TGCAGCGGCCAGGGCTCCTACGAGCAGTACTTC
d_call: NA; j_call: TRBJ2-7; v_call: TRBV27; clone_size: NA; cdr3_aa: CASQGSHSYEQYF; cdr3_nt: TGTGCCAGCCAGGGGTCCCATTCCTACGAGCAGTACTTC
d_call: TRBD1; j_call: TRBJ2-7; v_call: TRBV6-5; clone_size: NA; cdr3_aa: CASSTTGGYEQYF; cdr3_nt: TGTGCCAGCAGTACAACAGGGGGCTACGAGCAGTACTTC
d_call: TRBD2; j_call: TRBJ2-7; v_call: TRBV11-2; clone_size: NA; cdr3_aa: CASSFQYGASGSYEQYF; cdr3_nt: TGTGCCAGCAGCTTTCAGTACGGAGCTAGCGGGAGTTACGAGCAGTACTTC
d_call: NA; j_call: TRBJ2-1; v_call: TRBV27; clone_size: NA; cdr3_aa: CASSSRQYYNEQFF; cdr3_nt: TGTGCCAGCAGTTCTCGACAGTACTACAATGAGCAGTTCTTC
d_call: NA; j_call: TRBJ1-2; v_call: TRBV10-3; clone_size: NA; cdr3_aa: CAISESESGIRGYTF; cdr3_nt: TGTGCCATCAGTGAGTCGGAGTCGGGGATTCGTGGCTACACCTTC
d_call: NA; j_call: TRBJ2-3; v_call: TRBV7-2; clone_size: NA; cdr3_aa: CASSLAPGGATDTQYF; cdr3_nt: TGTGCCAGCAGCTTAGCGCCGGGCGGGGCCACAGATACGCAGTATTTT
d_call: NA; j_call: TRBJ1-1; v_call: TRBV7-2; clone_size: NA; cdr3_aa: CASSTHPGREAFF; cdr3_nt: TGTGCCAGCAGCACCCACCCAGGGAGAGAAGCTTTCTTT
d_call: TRBD2; j_call: TRBJ2-5; v_call: TRBV2; clone_size: NA; cdr3_aa: CASRLLLAGSQETQYF; cdr3_nt: TGTGCCAGCAGGTTACTTTTAGCGGGGAGCCAAGAGACCCAGTACTTC
d_call: TRBD1; j_call: TRBJ2-7; v_call: TRBV28; clone_size: NA; cdr3_aa: CASSSYRGQEEQYF; cdr3_nt: TGTGCCAGCAGTTCTTACAGGGGGCAGGAAGAGCAGTACTTC
d_call: NA; j_call: TRBJ2-1; v_call: TRBV4-2; clone_size: once; cdr3_aa: CASSQELTSPTRFF; cdr3_nt: TGTGCCAGCAGCCAAGAATTGACTTCCCCCACGAGGTTCTTC
d_call: NA; j_call: TRBJ1-3; v_call: TRBV11-2; clone_size: NA; cdr3_aa: CASSSIQGSGNTIYF; cdr3_nt: TGTGCCAGCAGCTCGATACAGGGCTCTGGAAACACCATATATTTT
d_call: NA; j_call: TRBJ1-5; v_call: TRBV28; clone_size: once; cdr3_aa: CASSLITDSNQPQHF; cdr3_nt: TGTGCCAGCAGTTTAATCACAGACAGCAATCAGCCCCAGCATTTT
d_call: NA; j_call: TRBJ1-5; v_call: TRBV2; clone_size: few; cdr3_aa: CASSEEDQPQHF; cdr3_nt: TGTGCCAGCAGTGAAGAGGATCAGCCCCAGCATTTT
d_call: TRBD2; j_call: TRBJ2-3; v_call: TRBV28; clone_size: NA; cdr3_aa: CASSRTSGRYTDTQYF; cdr3_nt: TGTGCCAGCTCGAGGACTAGCGGGAGGTACACAGATACGCAGTATTTT
d_call: TRBD2; j_call: TRBJ2-7; v_call: TRBV25-1; clone_size: NA; cdr3_aa: CASSDQRGALEQYF; cdr3_nt: TGTGCCAGCAGTGACCAGCGGGGGGCTCTCGAGCAGTACTTC
d_call: NA; j_call: TRBJ1-6; v_call: TRBV20-1; clone_size: once; cdr3_aa: CSAGPLYPLHF; cdr3_nt: TGCAGTGCGGGCCCCCTCTACCCCCTCCACTTT
d_call: TRBD1; j_call: TRBJ1-2; v_call: TRBV6-4; clone_size: NA; cdr3_aa: CASSEQTGGNGYTF; cdr3_nt: TGTGCCAGCAGTGAGCAGACAGGGGGTAATGGCTACACCTTC
d_call: NA; j_call: TRBJ2-6; v_call: TRBV5-1; clone_size: NA; cdr3_aa: CATGRGPISGANVLTF; cdr3_nt: TGCGCCACAGGACGGGGACCCATCTCTGGGGCCAACGTCCTGACTTTC
d_call: NA; j_call: TRBJ2-2; v_call: TRBV29-1; clone_size: NA; cdr3_aa: CSVGGRGGTGELFF; cdr3_nt: TGCAGCGTTGGGGGGAGGGGGGGCACCGGGGAGCTGTTTTTT
d_call: NA; j_call: TRBJ1-5; v_call: TRBV28; clone_size: NA; cdr3_aa: CASSSTAARNGNQPQHF; cdr3_nt: TGTGCCAGCAGTTCCACGGCGGCCAGAAATGGCAATCAGCCCCAGCATTTT
d_call: TRBD1; j_call: TRBJ1-2; v_call: TRBV5-1; clone_size: NA; cdr3_aa: CASSPGDREVYGYTF; cdr3_nt: TGCGCCAGCAGCCCCGGGGACAGGGAAGTCTATGGCTACACCTTC